These 17 T cell receptor beta chains share one sample of origin, sequenced in a study of CXCR3-negative and CXCR3-positive naive CD8 T cells. 5' RACE that incorporated UMI labels was used to prepare the TRB cDNA libraries. TCRdb re-called the 5' RACE reads and catalogs CDR3 proteins one per entry, DNA excluded. This table lists around 41,000 distinct CDR3 sequences. Sequenced sample: memory CD8+ T cells from blood. These receptors all stem from a human donor in good health. Some clones in this sample may be carry-over from other donors' samples.

V is TRBV30 and J is TRBJ2-1; there is no DNA to check the TCRdb D call of TRBD2. Germline lookup yields CDR1 GTSNPN and CDR2 SVGIG (reference sequence). The CDR3 contains 14 residues. The CDR3 region is CAWVTSGRASEQFF.

The rearrangement links TRBV4-3 to TRBJ2-2; there is no DNA to check the TCRdb D call of TRBD2. Germline lookup yields CDR1 LGHNA and CDR2 YSLEER. This CDR3 has 18 amino acids. The CDR3 is CASSQRTSGGANTGELFF.

This CDR3 is CASSQDSGRDYEQYF. The chain has TRBV4-3 and TRBJ2-7. The CDR3 loop spans 15 amino acids. Germline-derived CDR1 and CDR2 are LGHNA and YSLEER.

V and J are TRBV28 and TRBJ2-3. The CDR3 totals 15 residues. Germline CDR1 reads MDHEN; CDR2 reads SYDVKM. CDR3: CASSWGRLDTDTQYF.

V usage is TRBV28 and J usage is TRBJ2-7; TCRdb calls TRBD2, which cannot be checked without DNA. The length of the CDR3 is 16 residues. Germline CDR1 and CDR2: MDHEN and SYDVKM. CDR3 in amino acids: CASSPPGLSRNHEQYF.

CDR3 protein: CASSSRQEANYGYTF. The rearrangement links TRBV7-9 to TRBJ1-2; with no DNA, the TCRdb D assignment of TRBD1 cannot be verified. Germline V CDR1 and CDR2: SEHNR, FQNEAQ (reference sequence). The CDR3 covers 15 residues.

The rearrangement joins TRBV7-9 to TRBJ2-7; TCRdb's assignment of TRBD2 cannot be checked, as there is no DNA. Germline V gene lookup returns CDR1 SEHNR and CDR2 FQNEAQ (reference sequence). CDR3 length equals 16 residues. The CDR3 is CASSSTSGGASYEQYF.

V is TRBV11-2 and J is TRBJ2-7. The CDR3 sequence is 15 residues long. In germline, CDR1 is SGHAT, CDR2 FQNNGV. The CDR3 sequence is CASSLYGGISYEQYF.

This clonotype is identified as medium-sized from frequency. The chain carries TRBV7-3 and TRBJ1-1. Germline CDR1 and CDR2: SGHTA and FQGTGA. The CDR3 sequence is 13 residues long. The CDR3 here is CASSLRMYTEAFF.

V gene TRBV20-1 combines with J gene TRBJ2-2; TCRdb indicates TRBD2, and absent DNA this call remains unverified. The CDR3 consists of 15 residues. Germline values: CDR1 DFQATT, CDR2 SNEGSKA (reference sequence). The CDR3 region is CSAGLAGADTGELFF.

The chain combines TRBV29-1 with TRBJ2-7; the TCRdb call, TRBD1, lacks DNA for checking. The CDR3 totals 14 residues. Germline CDR1 and CDR2: SQVTM and ANQGSEA. The CDR3 protein is CSVEGGQGTVEQYF.

The chain links TRBV28 to TRBJ2-3. Germline V lookup: CDR1 MDHEN, CDR2 SYDVKM. The CDR3 is made up of 15 amino acids. CDR3 sequence reads: CASSVLSVSTDTQYF.

The rearrangement joins TRBV20-1 to TRBJ2-2; TCRdb's assignment of TRBD2 cannot be checked, as there is no DNA. CDR1 DFQATT and CDR2 SNEGSKA come from the germline V gene (reference sequence). The CDR3 length is 17 residues. CDR3: CSARDPWVAGEVGELFF.

The CDR3 is CASTLKGEQYF. The chain carries TRBV7-9 and TRBJ2-7. CDR3 length equals 11 residues. CDR1 is SEHNR and CDR2 is FQNEAQ in the germline V gene (reference sequence).

The chain uses TRBV5-6 and TRBJ1-2; TCRdb returns TRBD1, unconfirmable since there is no DNA. Germline V lookup: CDR1 SGHDT, CDR2 YYEEEE. CDR3 length equals 15 residues. Here the CDR3 reads CASSLVAGGAYGYTF.

This chain links TRBV3-1 with TRBJ2-2; the D call from TCRdb, TRBD1, cannot be confirmed without DNA. The germline CDR1 and CDR2 sequences are LGHDT and YNNKEL (reference sequence). The CDR3 consists of 17 residues. The CDR3 spells CASSTSDRDVHPGELFF.

The CDR3: CASSQVEARKQFF. The chain links TRBV14 to TRBJ2-1. CDR1 is SGHDN and CDR2 is FVKESK in the germline V gene. This CDR3 has 13 residues.